Included here is one T cell receptor beta chain sequence, with context. This specimen comes from a study of blood T cell repertoires in COVID-19. About the study: The study drew acute and convalescent COVID-19 samples from the United States, Italy and Spain. T cells, B-cell-depleted T cells, or PBMCs provided the cDNA or gDNA that served as material.

In the authors' methods: Amplified reference gene primers provided the basis for estimating nucleated cell counts. Only in-frame clones appear in the TCRdb table, and some are missing; sequencing was by immunoSEQ multiplex PCR. Clone size and the V and J calls come from that table; the DNA yielded D and trimming. The sample shows 200,000 to 300,000 clones, approximately 90% of them seen only once. Trimming stripped 5 bases from V and 3 bases from J, with 21 bases between. This CDR3 comprises 17 residues. Germline CDR1 LGHNA, CDR2 YNFKEQ. Specimen: peripheral blood. The V call is TRBV4-2, the J call TRBJ2-3; the D gene is possibly TRBD1 (5 bases). This clonotype originated in a woman in her 30s with COVID-19, enrolled during active disease. Here the CDR3 reads CASSFRPGKKETDTQYF. CDR3 in DNA: TGTGCCAGCAGCTTTCGGCCAGGGAAAAAAGAGACAGATACGCAGTATTTT.